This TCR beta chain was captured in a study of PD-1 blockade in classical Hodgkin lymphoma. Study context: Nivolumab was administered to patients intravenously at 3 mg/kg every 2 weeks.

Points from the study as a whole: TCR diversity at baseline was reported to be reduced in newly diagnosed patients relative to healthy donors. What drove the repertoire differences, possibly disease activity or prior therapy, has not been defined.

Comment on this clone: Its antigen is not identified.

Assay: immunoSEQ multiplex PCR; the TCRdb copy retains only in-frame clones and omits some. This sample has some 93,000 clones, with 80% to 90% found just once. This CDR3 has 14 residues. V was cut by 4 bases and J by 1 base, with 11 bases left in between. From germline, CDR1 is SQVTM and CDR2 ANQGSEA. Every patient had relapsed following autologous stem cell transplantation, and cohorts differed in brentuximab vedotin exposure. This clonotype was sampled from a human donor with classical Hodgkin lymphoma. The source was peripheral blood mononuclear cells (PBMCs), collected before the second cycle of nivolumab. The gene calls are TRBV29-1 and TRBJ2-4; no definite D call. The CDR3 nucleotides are TGCAGCGTTGCGGTTATGGGGGCCAAAAACATTCAGTACTTC. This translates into CSVAVMGAKNIQYF.